This T cell receptor beta chain originates from a study of blood T cells in healthy people across ages. The ends were cut back, 6 bases at V and 1 base at J, with 13 bases in the middle. Germline CDR1 is SNHLY and CDR2 is FYNNEI. The CDR3 covers 15 residues. Each of the donors had 9 to 10 milliliters of peripheral blood drawn into EDTA-treated Vacutainer tubes. Per sample, at least 6 micrograms of total RNA were extracted. Next came a second PCR, run for about 7 to 12 cycles, which used a sample-barcoded 5' primer along with a J-beta primer mix. Each of the cDNA molecules was tagged by a template-switch adaptor with 12 random nucleotides. TCRdb re-called the 5' RACE reads with MiXCR, one entry per CDR3 protein. This table has more than 1.4 million distinct CDR3 sequences, 42% appearing once.

This TCR derives from a woman aged 18-35 years in good health. V usage is TRBV2 and J usage is TRBJ1-5; D unresolved. Specimen: blood. The DNA for the CDR3 is TGTGCCAGCAGCCCAGTGGGTGTGAGCAATCAGCCCCAGCATTTT. Protein product: CASSPVGVSNQPQHF.